This T cell receptor beta chain was recovered during a study of cytomegalovirus exposure and HLA in healthy donors. It was with 60 Vbeta and 13 Jbeta primers that the PCR ran. The table came from immunoSEQ multiplex PCR; TCRdb's copy has only in-frame clones and leaves some out. The sample table includes 80,000 to 95,000 clones. Study-wide points: Some public TCRs appeared in many individuals, while most sequences were rare. Immune exposure information comprised only CMV serostatus. In an earlier analysis, productive rearrangement rates for most beta V segments clustered near 87% or 30%.

About this clone: Its specificity is unknown.

This clonotype originated in a man aged 50 to 60 in good health and CMV-seropositive. Input material: PBMCs.

CDR3 residues: CASSLFGQGGKGAFF. In DNA form, the CDR3 reads TGTGCCAGCAGCTTATTCGGACAGGGCGGGAAGGGAGCTTTCTTT. J is TRBJ1-1 and V is TRBV11-3; TRBD1 aligns across 8 bases. Per the germline V gene, CDR1 is SGHNT and CDR2 is YENEEA. The CDR3 is 15 amino acids. After removal of 2 bases from V and 10 bases from J, the junction contained 12 bases not matched to a gene.